A single sample is the source of the 9 T cell receptor beta chains below, sequenced in a study of graft-versus-host responses after intestinal transplantation. Profiling relied on immunoSEQ multiplex PCR, and the TCRdb table lists in-frame clones only, not all of them. The sample records around 36,000 clones, roughly 96% being singletons. These receptors are not linked to any known antigen. The starting material was unstimulated CD8+ T cells sorted from spleen or lymph node cells, obtained before transplant. These receptors came from a human donor who was the organ donor for an intestinal transplant.

The rearrangement joins TRBV7-9 to TRBJ1-2, with no clear D. Trimming stripped 0 bases from V and 8 bases from J, with 10 bases between. CDR3 length: 13 amino acids. The germline V gene encodes CDR1 SEHNR and CDR2 FQNEAQ (reference sequence). The chain's CDR3 is CASSLAPGEGYTF. The CDR3 coding sequence is TGTGCCAGCAGCTTAGCGCCGGGTGAAGGCTACACCTTC.

This chain links TRBV6-1 with TRBJ1-2; a possible D gene is TRBD1 (5 bases). The CDR3 runs to 14 residues. V was shortened by 2 bases and J by 4 bases, with 11 bases between the two germline ends. The germline V gene encodes CDR1 MNHNS and CDR2 SASEGT. CDR3 in amino acids: CASSEYQGIYGYTF. The CDR3 bases are TGTGCCAGCAGTGAATATCAGGGCATCTATGGCTACACCTTC.

This clone was seen once. This rearrangement joins TRBV7-9 to TRBJ2-3; the D gene is possibly TRBD1 (6 bases). Trimming took off 11 bases at V and 6 bases at J, with 9 bases between the two ends. This CDR3 comprises 10 residues. CDR1 and CDR2 (germline): SEHNR, FQNEAQ (reference sequence). Here the CDR3 DNA reads TGTGCCTGCCAGGGGGATACGCAGTATTTT. Translated: CACQGDTQYF.

This clone was detected only once. The rearrangement uses TRBV9 and TRBJ1-4; 7 nucleotides line up with TRBD1. This CDR3 comprises 16 residues. V was clipped by 0 bases and J by 1 base; unmatched bases: 3. From germline, CDR1 is SGDLS and CDR2 YYNGEE. CDR3 nucleotides: TGTGCCAGCAGCGTAGGACAGGGTGAAACTAATGAAAAACTGTTTTTT. Protein product: CASSVGQGETNEKLFF.

The chain carries TRBV27 and TRBJ2-7; TRBD1 might be the D (5 bases). With 0 bases removed from V and 0 bases from J, the gap between germline ends came to 18 bases. The germline V gene encodes CDR1 MNHEY and CDR2 SMNVEV (reference sequence). The CDR3 loop spans 18 amino acids. The chain's CDR3 is CASSLSLSQDMYSYEQYF. The CDR3 region has the DNA TGTGCCAGCAGTTTATCCCTATCCCAGGACATGTACTCCTACGAGCAGTACTTC.

V usage is TRBV7-9 and J usage is TRBJ2-7; D remains unclear. The length of the CDR3 is 13 residues. V lost 5 bases to trimming and J lost 7 bases, with 15 bases between them. Germline V gene data show CDR1 as SEHNR and CDR2 as FQNEAQ (reference sequence). Written as DNA, the CDR3 is TGTGCCAGCAGCCCCGACATGATATGGGAGCAGTACTTC. Translation gives CASSPDMIWEQYF.

This sequence joins TRBV9 and TRBJ1-1; D ambiguous. V lost 2 bases and J lost 4, with 12 bases in between. From germline, CDR1 is SGDLS and CDR2 YYNGEE. The CDR3 length is 14 residues. The CDR3 protein is CASSVSRAGTEAFF. CDR3 DNA: TGTGCCAGCAGCGTGAGTAGGGCAGGCACTGAAGCTTTCTTT.

The CDR3 region has the DNA TGTGCCAGTAGTATTCTTGGTGACAGTTACGAGCAGTACTTC. Translation gives CASSILGDSYEQYF. V gene TRBV19 combines with J gene TRBJ2-7; tentative D call: TRBD1 (5 bases). V was cut by 3 bases and J by 4 bases, with 13 bases left in between. The CDR3 runs to 14 residues. The germline CDR1 and CDR2 sequences are LNHDA and SQIVND (reference sequence).

The chain couples TRBV27 to TRBJ2-7, with TRBD2 as a possible D gene (5 bases). The length of the CDR3 is 14 residues. The V gene lost 5 bases and the J gene lost 0 bases, with 11 bases spanning the gap. CDR1 MNHEY and CDR2 SMNVEV come from the germline V gene (reference sequence). The CDR3 bases are TGTGCCAGCAGTCTCGCGGGTAACTCCTACGAGCAGTACTTC. Its protein product is CASSLAGNSYEQYF.